These T cell receptor beta chains were read from a single sample in a study of T cell responses to AZD1222 COVID-19 vaccine. Produced via immunoSEQ multiplex PCR; TCRdb's table is partial and in-frame only. The sample carries 150,000 or so clones, about 89% recorded once. The source material was peripheral blood, sampled on day 0 of AZD1222 vaccination. These receptor sequences come from an adult in good health. Both conserved end residues are part of each CDR3. A D gene is named only where the DNA matches it firmly. Not every row has a clone size; where given, it reads once, few, many or a size class.

cdr3_nt	cdr3_aa	d_call	v_call	j_call	clone_size
TGTGCCAGCAGCCTTATGACAGGGGAAGGCAATCAGCCCCAGCATTTT	CASSLMTGEGNQPQHF	TRBD1	TRBV11-2	TRBJ1-5	.
TGTGCCACCAGTGATTTGGGGACAGGGGGCGAGACCCAGTACTTC	CATSDLGTGGETQYF	TRBD1	TRBV24-1	TRBJ2-5	.
TGTGCCAGCAGCTTACTATACCGGACCAGCAATGAGCAGTTCTTC	CASSLLYRTSNEQFF	.	TRBV7-2	TRBJ2-1	.
TGTGCCAGCAGCCTAAGTTTTACAGCGGGGAGCTCCTACGAGCAGTACTTC	CASSLSFTAGSSYEQYF	TRBD2	TRBV3-1/TRBV3-2	TRBJ2-7	.
TGTGCCAGCAGCTCTCGGGACGGCTATGGCTACACCTTC	CASSSRDGYGYTF	.	TRBV5-4	TRBJ1-2	.
TGTGCCAGCAGTGAAGCGCGGGGTTATGAGCAGTTCTTC	CASSEARGYEQFF	.	TRBV6-1	TRBJ2-1	once
TGTGCCAGCAGTTATGGTGGGGGGAACTATGGCTACACCTTC	CASSYGGGNYGYTF	.	TRBV6-2/TRBV6-3	TRBJ1-2	.
TGCAGTGCGTCAGGGCAGTTCTTC	CSASGQFF	.	TRBV20-1	TRBJ2-1	.
TGCGCCAGCAGCCAAGTACAGGGGGCTGGGACTGAAGCTTTCTTT	CASSQVQGAGTEAFF	TRBD1	TRBV5-1	TRBJ1-1	.
TGTGCCAGCAGTGCCTATCCAAACACTGAAGCTTTCTTT	CASSAYPNTEAFF	.	TRBV6-4	TRBJ1-1	.
TGTGCCAGCAGCTTTTCAGGGCGGCAAGAGACCCAGTACTTC	CASSFSGRQETQYF	.	TRBV5-8	TRBJ2-5	once
TGTGCCAGCAGCCCCCGGTGGCTAGCGGGAGAAGGAGATACGCAGTATTTT	CASSPRWLAGEGDTQYF	TRBD2	TRBV7-3	TRBJ2-3	.
TGTGCCAGCAGCTCCGGGACAGGGGGTAATTCACCCCTCCACTTT	CASSSGTGGNSPLHF	TRBD1	TRBV7-3	TRBJ1-6	.
TGTGCCAGCAGCTCCCCCGGGGACAGCTCCTACGAGCAGTACTTC	CASSSPGDSSYEQYF	TRBD1	TRBV6-2/TRBV6-3	TRBJ2-7	.
TGTGCCAGCAGTTTACGACAGGGGGCAGGCGAGCAGTACTTC	CASSLRQGAGEQYF	TRBD1	TRBV27	TRBJ2-7	.
TGTGCCAGCAGGGCCGTCTACGGGGAGCTGTTTTTT	CASRAVYGELFF	.	TRBV6-5	TRBJ2-2	.
TGTGCCAGCAGTAAACGGACAGAAACTAGCACAGATACGCAGTATTTT	CASSKRTETSTDTQYF	.	TRBV6-6	TRBJ2-3	once
TGTGCCAGCAGCCCGCGGGAGAGCTCCTACAATGAGCAGTTCTTC	CASSPRESSYNEQFF	TRBD2	TRBV4-2	TRBJ2-1	.
TGCGCCAGCAGCCAAGCTCCGGCAGACGAGCAGTACTTC	CASSQAPADEQYF	.	TRBV4-1	TRBJ2-7	.
TGTGCCAGCAGTACCATAGGACTAGCGGGAGGGCGGGATACGCAGTATTTT	CASSTIGLAGGRDTQYF	TRBD2	TRBV6-2/TRBV6-3	TRBJ2-3	.
TGTGCCAGCAGCCGGGGGGACAGGGGGCGGTCTCATGGCTACACCTTC	CASSRGDRGRSHGYTF	TRBD1	TRBV11-2	TRBJ1-2	.
TGTGCCAGCAGCTTGCCACCAGGACCCGCCCGCAGTGGCTACACCTTC	CASSLPPGPARSGYTF	.	TRBV5-5	TRBJ1-2	.
TGTGCCAGCAGCTTGGTGAGCGTTACGATCGGAAACACCATATATTTT	CASSLVSVTIGNTIYF	.	TRBV5-6	TRBJ1-3	once
TGTGCCAGCAGCCATTCCGGGGAGCTGTTTTTT	CASSHSGELFF	.	TRBV14	TRBJ2-2	once
TGTGCCAGCAGCCATTTGCACGAGCAGTACTTC	CASSHLHEQYF	.	TRBV3-1/TRBV3-2	TRBJ2-7	.
TGTGCCAGTAGTACAACTGACAGACGTGGGGACCTCTTT	CASSTTDRRGDLF	.	TRBV19	TRBJ1-1	.
TGTGCCAGCACTCCGACTAGCGGCCCTTACGAGCAGTACTTC	CASTPTSGPYEQYF	TRBD2	TRBV6-5	TRBJ2-7	.
TGTGCCAGCGCCCGAAATGGGGCACGGAGCACAGATACGCAGTATTTT	CASARNGARSTDTQYF	.	TRBV3-1/TRBV3-2	TRBJ2-3	.
TGTGCCAGCAGCGTAGGAACCCCTAATGAAAAACTGTTTTTT	CASSVGTPNEKLFF	.	TRBV9	TRBJ1-4	.
TGTGCCAGCAGCACAGATGCCGGGGTAGAGACCCAGTACTTC	CASSTDAGVETQYF	.	TRBV7-9	TRBJ2-5	.